The source of this TCR beta chain is a study of T cells in Graves' hyperthyroidism and ophthalmopathy (dated by TCRdb to between 2019 and 2020). About the investigation overall: Peripheral blood samples were taken at the time of initial diagnosis, prior to any treatment. The 95 to 100 discovery patients were randomly split 7:3 into training and test sets. In addition, the study compared T-cell repertoires in thyroid tissue and in blood from over 5 Graves' hyperthyroidism patients. To identify TCR V-J signatures that set the groups apart, the researchers used a discovery cohort of 90 to 100 patients, made up of around 42 with Graves' ophthalmopathy and some 60 with stable Graves' hyperthyroidism. Following sampling, methimazole starting at 30 mg daily was given to hyperthyroidism patients, and high-dose intravenous methylprednisolone was given to ophthalmopathy patients. The paper describes TCR Vbeta CDR3 sequencing of some 130 peripheral blood samples, made up of approximately 40 ophthalmopathy patients, roughly 72 hyperthyroidism patients and about 17 progressor patients. Prospective prediction of ophthalmopathy was tested in an independent validation cohort of approximately 19 hyperthyroidism patients and some 17 patients who later progressed to ophthalmopathy.

This clonotype was counted ten times or more. Its antigen has not been determined. Per-base quality was not reported, and no clone a single base away is much larger than it. Graves' hyperthyroidism was defined as stable when no progression to ophthalmopathy occurred over 18 months of follow-up. Hyperthyroidism patients were newly diagnosed, with disease duration under 2 months, and aged 18 to 65 years. The study excluded patients with uncontrolled infections, other autoimmune diseases, pregnancy or lactation. Diagnoses relied on clinical symptoms, serum thyroxine and TRAb, thyroid ultrasound and orbital computed tomography. Ficoll-Paque density gradient centrifugation was used to isolate PBMCs from approximately 10 ml of fresh peripheral blood. Trizol reagent was used to extract total RNA, and RNA quality was then checked on an Agilent 2100 Bioanalyzer. V was cut back by 6 bases and J by 0 bases, leaving a gap of 15 bases between them. Counted from cysteine to phenylalanine, this CDR3 has 16 amino acids. Left in the record is the CDR3 DNA by itself, 48 bases read in frame from the first base. The CDR1 and CDR2 encoded by the germline V gene are SNHLY and FYNNEI.

Results and caveats for the whole study, not just this receptor: Ophthalmopathy was separated from stable hyperthyroidism by a 13 V-J signature model, with approximately 90% sensitivity and approximately 81% specificity obtained in cross-validation and 80%/75% obtained in testing. During validation, the model predicted progression to ophthalmopathy a median of around 6 months ahead of onset, with roughly 65% sensitivity and around 73% specificity. Most expanded thyroid clonotypes (frequency above 0.001) were also detected in blood, suggesting blood repertoires may reflect thyroid immune responses. No statistical method was used to fix the sample size in advance, and group allocation was not hidden from the investigators.

The TCR beta CDR3 regions were amplified from the RNA transcripts. The TCR CDR3 was subjected to a first round of RT-PCR using the HTBI primer set and the Qiagen OneStep RT-PCR kit. The libraries were constructed in a second round of multiplex PCR and then size-selected and purified. Libraries were sequenced paired-end with 100 bp reads on an Illumina HiSeq2000. From the authors' description of their analysis: SOAPnuke was used to process the raw data, removing reads that contained adapters or uncalled bases, had a mean Phred below 15, or lacked an exact match to the constant primer or identifier. High-quality paired reads were merged with COPE v1.2.5, and unique nucleotide sequences were defined as clonotypes. MiTCR v1.1 was used to align the clonotypes against IMGT TRBV, TRBD and TRBJ reference segments. The analysis included only V-J combinations with a frequency above 0.0001, which together covered 98% to 99.2% of the repertoires. A TCS score was defined as the ratio between F50 (clonal expansion) and ExV (chaos), using BLOSUM62-based TCRdist between CDR3 peptides within each V-J. Welch's t-statistics and random forest reduced roughly 530 V-J features to under 15, which were used in a naive Bayes classifier (R e1071). TCRdb cleaned the public reads at Q25 with fastp, built clones with MiXCR and kept in-frame beta chains. Rows are unified per CDR3 protein, each entry keeping the most common DNA and genes. TCRdb's processing, not the study's, gives the V and J calls here. The sample contains about 360,000 distinct CDR3 sequences, approximately 13% of them found a single time. 9.2% of the sample is in the top ten clones.

The chain is made from TRBV2 and TRBJ1-5; matching of 5 bases hints at TRBD1 as the D gene. The TCR was taken from a woman in her late teens or twenties with Graves' hyperthyroidism. Material for sequencing was blood. CDR3 loop: CASRPGEGFSNQPQHF. The sequence in DNA is TGTGCCAGCAGGCCCGGAGAGGGGTTTAGCAATCAGCCCCAGCATTTT.